This T cell receptor beta chain appears in the sequencing data of a study of a mutant IDH1 vaccine in newly diagnosed glioma (dated by TCRdb to the early 2020s). Broadly, across the study: Of the roughly 34 treated patients, approximately 62% were male and about 40% were female, and a mean age of approximately 40 years was recorded. Prior to enrollment, standard therapy consisting of radiotherapy alone, temozolomide alone, or radiochemotherapy with temozolomide had been administered to patients, with the combination being received by most patients. Six visits were used for peripheral blood collection: V03 (baseline), V05, V07, V10, V12 and V13. Longitudinal TCRB deep sequencing was performed for about two dozen treated patients wherever samples were available for exploratory analyses.

This specimen's time point label, per the study, means: baseline, week 1 (first vaccination visit). This specimen's treatment or condition label, interpreted: pre-vaccination baseline after standard-of-care therapy. The donors had newly diagnosed IDH1-mutant astrocytomas of WHO grade 3 or 4 that showed loss of nuclear ATRX. The samples were drawn from NOA16, a multicentre, single-arm, open-label phase I trial in Germany that tested a mutant IDH1 peptide vaccine in humans for the first time. Visit V03 blood draws served as the baseline sample for immunogenicity testing. The DNeasy Blood and Tissue Kit was used to extract genomic DNA from EDTA blood for TCRB sequencing. Library preparation was by the immunoSEQ multiplex PCR assay. Following the manufacturer's protocol, the hsTCRB Kit was used to amplify rearranged TCR beta chain sequences. TCRB libraries were sequenced on an Illumina MiSeq. The study's own analysis went as follows. The proprietary platform of the kit vendor was used for demultiplexing, trimming and gene mapping. TCRdb took this table from immuneACCESS and kept in-frame rearrangements with V and J called. Such tables lack part of the clones; where checked against another copy, unresolved V genes explain under half of the gap, and the rest is unexplained. The DNA was the basis for D and trimming; V, J and clone size are from that table. The sample has over 25,000 clones on record, 80% to 90% of them singletons. Around 5% of the sample belongs to the ten largest clones.

Points on this clone: Its recognized antigen is unknown. No base quality values were provided; no much bigger clone lies one nucleotide off.

The paper as a whole reports these results and caveats: Selection of PBMC samples for TCRB deep sequencing was based on availability. The authors noted that analyses of patient blood samples could not be reproduced because of sample limitations. Immune responses induced by the vaccine were seen in over 90% of patients across multiple MHC alleles. No apparent relationship was observed between pseudoprogression and alterations in the top peripheral T cell clonotypes detected by TCRB sequencing.

From a lookup of the germline V gene, CDR1 and CDR2 are SGHRS and YFSETQ. Trimming accounts for 4 bases at V and 5 bases at J, while the number of junction bases matched to no gene is 8. There are 14 amino acids in the CDR3, from cysteine to phenylalanine inclusive. Solely the CDR3 DNA is kept, with 42 bases framed from the first base. The rearranged segments are TRBV5-1 and TRBJ1-1; a stretch of 7 junction bases matches TRBD1. The sequence was obtained from a woman between 40 and 50 years old with glioma. The source was PBMCs, collected from a glioma patient treated with radiotherapy, temozolomide or both. The DNA sequence is TGCGCCAGCAGCAGCCCGGACAGGAGGACTGAAGCTTTCTTT. Its coded protein is CASSSPDRRTEAFF. Here the CDR3 is joined to the reference TRBV5-1 and TRBJ1-1 genes, and the full variable domain is: KAGVTQTPRYLIKTRGQQVTLSCSPISGHRSVSWYQQTPGQGLQFLFEYFSETQRNKGNFPGRFSGRQFSNSRSEMNVSTLELGDSALYLCASSSPDRRTEAFFGQGTRLTVV.